A single sample gave rise to the 8 T cell receptor beta chains below, sequenced in a study of blood T cell repertoires in COVID-19. The repertoire was sequenced with immunoSEQ multiplex PCR; TCRdb's copy has only in-frame clones and lacks some. The sample records about 220,000 clones, approximately 84% being singletons. Source material: peripheral blood. The source of these receptors is a man aged 35-49 years with active or convalescent COVID-19.

The CDR3, as DNA: TGTGCCAGCAGTGAATGGGGACAGGGGGCTTATGGCTACACCTTC. Amino acid sequence: CASSEWGQGAYGYTF. This chain joins TRBV25-1 and TRBJ1-2; 12 bases align to TRBD1. V was pared by 1 base and J by 5 bases, with 2 bases of the junction left unmatched. Germline V CDR1 and CDR2: MGHDK, SYGVNS. This CDR3 spans 15 amino acids.

The chain uses TRBV5-6 and TRBJ1-4, with a weak D call TRBD1 (6 bases). The germline V and J ends were trimmed by 4 bases and 5 bases, with 18 bases remaining between them. This CDR3 comprises 16 residues. Germline V lookup: CDR1 SGHDT, CDR2 YYEEEE. In DNA, the CDR3 is TGTGCCAGCAGCCCCTGGACGGGACATATAAATGAAAAACTGTTTTTT. It specifies CASSPWTGHINEKLFF.

The chain employs TRBV18 and TRBJ2-2; D remains unclear. Germline CDR1 reads KGHSH; CDR2 reads LQKENI. Trimming removed 2 bases from V and 7 bases from J, with 11 bases in between. The CDR3 sequence is 14 residues long. CDR3 protein: CASSPNSALGELFF. The DNA of the CDR3 is TGTGCCAGCTCACCAAACTCCGCCCTCGGGGAGCTGTTTTTT. Filled out from reference TRBV18 and TRBJ2-2, the complete variable domain reads NAGVMQNPRHLVRRRGQEARLRCSPMKGHSHVYWYRQLPEEGLKFMVYLQKENIIDESGMPKERFSAEFPKEGPSILRIQQVVRGDSAAYFCASSPNSALGELFFGEGSRLTVL.

This clone was observed a single time. The chain is built from TRBV28 and TRBJ1-1, with 12 bases identical to TRBD1. The CDR3 is 16 residues long. Germline V CDR1 and CDR2: MDHEN, SYDVKM. J gave up 4 bases and V 9 bases, and 12 bases lay outside the gene matches. The CDR3 protein is CASPPGQGASSTEAFF. The CDR3 DNA is TGTGCCAGTCCGCCGGGACAGGGGGCCTCGAGCACTGAAGCTTTCTTT.

The chain couples TRBV5-1 to TRBJ1-6; 7 nucleotides align to TRBD1. CDR3 length equals 16 residues. V was pared by 4 bases and J by 3 bases, with 7 bases of the junction left unmatched. Germline V gene data show CDR1 as SGHRS and CDR2 as YFSETQ. Here the CDR3 reads CASSDGQVNYNSPLHF. The CDR3 region has the DNA TGCGCCAGCAGCGACGGACAGGTTAACTATAATTCACCCCTCCACTTT.

The rearrangement links TRBV9 to TRBJ2-5; D perhaps matches TRBD1 (6 bases). With 5 bases removed from V and 3 bases from J, the gap between germline ends came to 8 bases. Germline CDR1 SGDLS, CDR2 YYNGEE. CDR3 length equals 12 residues. The CDR3 bases are TGTGCCAGCAGTGACAGGAAAGAGACCCAGTACTTC. Its protein is CASSDRKETQYF.

The V and J genes are TRBV30 and TRBJ1-1; D not certain. This CDR3 has 14 residues. V lost 4 bases, J lost 2 bases, and 14 bases lay in between. Germline CDR1 reads GTSNPN; CDR2 reads SVGIG (reference sequence). The CDR3 sequence: CAWNPFTRNTEAFF. CDR3 in DNA: TGTGCCTGGAACCCATTCACACGAAACACTGAAGCTTTCTTT.

The rearrangement links TRBV28 to TRBJ1-3; TRBD1 agrees at 9 bases. The CDR3 runs to 15 residues. Germline CDR1 MDHEN, CDR2 SYDVKM. Trimming removed 6 bases from V and 2 bases from J; junction bases left unmatched: 5. The CDR3 sequence is CASRPRTGAGNTIYF. The CDR3 DNA follows: TGTGCCAGCAGACCCAGGACAGGGGCTGGAAACACCATATATTTT.